This T cell receptor beta chain comes out of a study of technical replicates of blood from a few donors. The method was immunoSEQ multiplex PCR; TCRdb's version includes in-frame clones alone and lacks a portion of them. The sample gives under 90,000 clones, approximately 94% of which show up once; 0.25% is in the top ten. The CDR3 is 17 amino acids. Germline V gene lookup returns CDR1 MNHNS and CDR2 SASEGT. The V gene lost 1 base and the J gene lost 9 bases, with 19 bases spanning the gap. Sequenced material: T cells isolated from PBMCs. The sequence was collected from a human donor in good health. The gene calls are TRBV6-1 and TRBJ1-6; a weak D match, TRBD1 (5 bases). Written as DNA, the CDR3 is TGTGCCAGCAGTGAAGAGACAGCCAGGCCCAATCCTTCACCCCTCCACTTT. Translation gives CASSEETARPNPSPLHF.